This note documents a single TCR beta chain sequence. There is no known antigen for this receptor. No base qualities exist here, and no much larger clone lies one base off it. This specimen belongs to a study of blood T cell repertoires in COVID-19 (dated by TCRdb to the early 2020s). In the study overall: Samples from collaborators originated in the United States, Italy and Spain and spanned both the acute and convalescent phases of COVID-19. The prospective study material was composed of cDNA or gDNA derived from T cells, B-cell-depleted T cells, or PBMCs. Samples came from the ongoing ImmuneRACE study (first 160 participants) plus 1,254 subjects from 6 global collaborators. Deeply sampled blood TCRbeta repertoires from subjects exposed to, actively infected with, or recovered from COVID-19 were included in the dataset. The repertoires were made available in a free public database intended to serve as a resource for research on the immune response to SARS-CoV-2. Where available, HLA class I and class II types were obtained from metadata supplied by the sample provider rather than from assay-based typing. A de-identified subject ID, COVID-19 status, age in years and sex were almost always included in the sample metadata. What the authors observed across the whole study: The amount of clinical and demographic metadata varied by source and participant and was provided uncurated.

From the cysteine through the phenylalanine, the CDR3 covers 15 amino acids. Of all the DNA, just the CDR3 is kept, 45 bases in frame from base 1. The germline V gene (reference sequence) provides CDR1 PRHDT and CDR2 FYEKMQ. Trimming leaves V shorter by 5 bases and J shorter by 4 bases, with the junction holding 10 bases beyond the gene matches. The immunoSEQ Assay, a bias-controlled multiplex PCR, was used to amplify TCRbeta CDR3 regions from genomic DNA. The authors' analysis ran thus. The number of nucleated cells in each sample was estimated from the amplification of reference gene primers within the assay. To quantify the absolute abundance of each unique TCRbeta CDR3 rearrangement, sequence reads were collapsed and filtered. For each sample, productive Simpson clonality was calculated by taking the square root of Simpson's diversity index across productive rearrangements. TCRdb provides this immuneACCESS table in a form limited to in-frame rearrangements. Some clones are lacking; in checked studies, under half of them reflect an unresolved V gene, and why the rest are absent is not known. That table is the source of V, J and clone size, and D and trimming were worked out from the DNA. The sample table holds 50,000 to 75,000 clones, of which around 73% were seen once. The ten largest clones capture 20% to 25% of the sample.

The collaborating institutions used their own protocols to collect whole blood in K2EDTA tubes. For TCRbeta analysis, collaborators shipped samples as frozen whole blood, isolated PBMCs, or DNA extracted from either of those sample types. Sequenced: peripheral blood. The sequence joins TRBV13 to TRBJ1-2; 7 bases in the junction line up with TRBD1. The sequence was obtained from an elderly man with active or convalescent COVID-19. DNA sequence: TGTGCCAGCAGCCTAATACCGGGACAGTCCTATGGCTACACCTTC. This sequence encodes CASSLIPGQSYGYTF. Where the CDR3 stops, the reference TRBV13 and TRBJ1-2 genes take over; the full variable domain is AAGVIQSPRHLIKEKRETATLKCYPIPRHDTVYWYQQGPGQDPQFLISFYEKMQSDKGSIPDRFSAQQFSDYHSELNMSSLELGDSALYFCASSLIPGQSYGYTFGSGTRLTVV.